These 32 T cell receptor beta chains were all obtained from the same sample, sequenced in a study of shared clonotypes between healthy human individuals. The data were produced by immunoSEQ multiplex PCR, yet TCRdb's version contains in-frame clones alone and is incomplete. Found here are roughly 2.2 million clones, around 93% of them singletons; the top ten hold around 0.35%. The sample was naive CD4+ T cells from PBMCs. Indicated subset: CD45RA+ positively selected. The receptors derive from a man between 18 and 35 years old in good health. Some clones in this sample may be carry-over from other donors' samples.

This chain joins TRBV4-2 and TRBJ2-1; 13 bases are a match to TRBD2. The germline gives CDR1 LGHNA, CDR2 YNFKEQ. With 1 base clipped from V and 7 bases from J, the junction kept 10 bases outside the gene matches. The CDR3 length is 18 residues. CDR3 loop: CASSQAGLAGSFGNEQFF. DNA for the CDR3: TGTGCCAGCAGCCAAGCGGGACTAGCGGGGTCGTTTGGGAATGAGCAGTTCTTC.

In its sample, this clone was seen once. Distinct nucleotide sequences in the sample also encode this CDR3. The rearrangement uses TRBV19 and TRBJ2-2; D uncertain. From germline, CDR1 is LNHDA and CDR2 SQIVND (reference sequence). Deletions cut 2 bases from V and 5 bases from J, with 6 bases between. CDR3 size: 13 residues. This CDR3 is CASSISRTGELFF. The CDR3 coding sequence is TGTGCCAGTAGTATATCCCGTACCGGGGAGCTGTTTTTT.

The gene calls are TRBV27 and TRBJ2-7; 9 positions match TRBD1. The CDR3 runs 16 residues. V shed 5 bases, J shed 1 base, and the junction held 9 bases outside the gene matches. Germline V gene sequence: CDR1 MNHEY, CDR2 SMNVEV (reference sequence). For the CDR3, the DNA is TGTGCCAGCAGTAAAGGACAGGGGAGTATTTCCTACGAGCAGTACTTC. Protein sequence: CASSKGQGSISYEQYF.

The rearrangement uses TRBV5-6 and TRBJ1-2; D gene uncertain. V lost 3 bases and J lost 4, with 10 bases in between. Germline loops: CDR1 SGHDT, CDR2 YYEEEE. The CDR3 extends over 13 amino acids. The CDR3: CASSSWPSYGYTF. CDR3 DNA sequence: TGTGCCAGCAGCTCATGGCCATCCTATGGCTACACCTTC.

This clone has a handful of counts. The rearrangement joins TRBV30 to TRBJ1-1; D not certain. Between the trimmed V and J ends, which lost 3 bases and 1 base, there was a span of 6 bases. Germline CDR1 GTSNPN, CDR2 SVGIG (reference sequence). The CDR3 contains 12 residues. CDR3 protein: CAWRRANTEAFF. The CDR3 DNA reads as TGTGCCTGGAGGCGGGCGAACACTGAAGCTTTCTTT.

The CDR3 here is CASSPEGVHMNTEAFF. In DNA form, the CDR3 reads TGTGCCAGCAGCCCCGAGGGAGTACACATGAACACTGAAGCTTTCTTT. The rearrangement uses TRBV7-3 and TRBJ1-1; no clear D. CDR3 length: 16 residues. Germline V gene sequence: CDR1 SGHTA, CDR2 FQGTGA. The germline V and J ends were trimmed by 5 bases and 0 bases, with 16 bases remaining between them.

The chain uses TRBV10-1 and TRBJ2-4, with 9 bases fitting TRBD2. The trim removed 4 bases at V and 2 bases at J, leaving 12 bases unmatched. Germline V CDR1 and CDR2: WNHNN, SYGVQD (reference sequence). The CDR3 sequence is 18 residues long. The CDR3 here is CASSVWREGGVTKNIQYF. CDR3 nucleotides: TGCGCCAGCAGTGTTTGGCGGGAGGGCGGTGTAACCAAAAACATTCAGTACTTC.

The J gene is TRBJ2-2, the V gene TRBV28, with 10 bases fitting TRBD2. V lost 6 bases and J lost 4; bases outside the gene matches: 5. The germline CDR1 and CDR2 sequences are MDHEN and SYDVKM. This CDR3 region has 15 residues. The CDR3 region is CASSPSGRGTGELFF. In DNA form, the CDR3 reads TGTGCCAGCAGCCCCAGCGGGAGGGGCACCGGGGAGCTGTTTTTT.

A word on this clone: At the DNA level, this CDR3 is encoded by other sequences in the same sample as well. The chain employs TRBV5-1 and TRBJ2-1; perhaps TRBD2 as D (7 bases). Germline V gene lookup returns CDR1 SGHRS and CDR2 YFSETQ. This CDR3 has 17 amino acids. V gave up 0 bases and J gave up 0 bases, with 13 bases separating them. CDR3 DNA: TGCGCCAGCAGCTTGGTGGCGGGGGCCAGCTCCTACAATGAGCAGTTCTTC. Encoded protein: CASSLVAGASSYNEQFF.

The chain has TRBV18 and TRBJ2-6, with D possibly being TRBD2 (5 bases). V lost 0 bases, J lost 0 bases, and 6 bases lay in between. The CDR3 has 16 residues. Per the germline V gene, CDR1 is KGHSH and CDR2 is LQKENI. In nucleotides, the CDR3 is TGTGCCAGCTCACCACCGGGAGCCTCTGGGGCCAACGTCCTGACTTTC. Its translation: CASSPPGASGANVLTF.

The rearrangement joins TRBV7-2 to TRBJ2-3; 7 nucleotides align to TRBD2. V was pared by 1 base and J by 3 bases, with 7 bases of the junction left unmatched. This CDR3 has 16 amino acids. Germline CDR1 reads SGHTA; CDR2 reads FQGNSA. Here the CDR3 reads CASSLVAVGGTDTQYF. CDR3 DNA sequence: TGTGCCAGCAGCTTAGTAGCGGTGGGAGGGACAGATACGCAGTATTTT.

In this sample, this clone turned up a few times. Additional DNA sequences in this sample encode the identical CDR3. The chain recombines TRBV6-5 with TRBJ1-1, with a weak D call TRBD1 (5 bases). This CDR3 region has 13 residues. Between the trimmed V and J ends, which lost 2 bases and 4 bases, there was a span of 8 bases. The germline gives CDR1 MNHEY, CDR2 SVGAGI. The CDR3 region is CASSYTGGTEAFF. CDR3 coding DNA: TGTGCCAGCAGTTACACGGGGGGCACTGAAGCTTTCTTT.

V usage is TRBV5-1 and J usage is TRBJ2-1, with TRBD2 matching over 10 bases. From germline, CDR1 is SGHRS and CDR2 YFSETQ. The CDR3 loop spans 16 amino acids. The J segment lost 1 base and the V segment lost 8 bases, leaving 9 bases of the junction unmatched. The CDR3 here is CASSGGRERSYNEQFF. DNA of the CDR3: TGCGCCAGTAGCGGGGGGCGGGAGCGATCCTACAATGAGCAGTTCTTC. The full variable domain, with the rest looked up from reference TRBV5-1 and TRBJ2-1, is KAGVTQTPRYLIKTRGQQVTLSCSPISGHRSVSWYQQTPGQGLQFLFEYFSETQRNKGNFPGRFSGRQFSNSRSEMNVSTLELGDSALYLCASSGGRERSYNEQFFGPGTRLTVL.

CDR3 residues: CASSERGTAYEQYF. CDR3 coding DNA: TGTGCCAGCAGTGAAAGGGGGACAGCCTACGAGCAGTACTTC. The chain combines TRBV6-1 with TRBJ2-7, with TRBD1 matching over 7 bases. CDR1 and CDR2 (germline): MNHNS, SASEGT. This CDR3 is 14 amino acids long. V shed 2 bases, J shed 2 bases, and the junction held 3 bases outside the gene matches.

In DNA form, the CDR3 reads TGTGCCAGCAGCTCCCGGACAGGGAATCAGCCCCAGCATTTT. Protein: CASSSRTGNQPQHF. The V call is TRBV7-9, the J call TRBJ1-5; 8 bases match TRBD1. V was pared by 4 bases and J by 4 bases, with 3 bases of the junction left unmatched. The CDR3 length is 14 residues. Germline assignment: CDR1 SEHNR and CDR2 FQNEAQ (reference sequence).

This chain joins TRBV6-1 and TRBJ2-1; D not certain. The V end was cut by 2 bases, the J end by 11 bases, with 7 bases between. The V gene's germline CDR1 is MNHNS and CDR2 SASEGT. The CDR3 contains 11 residues. In nucleotides, the CDR3 is TGTGCCAGCAGTGAACTGGGCCAGCAGTTCTTC. Amino acid sequence: CASSELGQQFF.

V usage is TRBV27 and J usage is TRBJ1-1; D remains ambiguous. Trimming stripped 4 bases from V and 8 bases from J, with 17 bases between. Germline V CDR1 and CDR2: MNHEY, SMNVEV (reference sequence). The CDR3 extends over 14 amino acids. CDR3 coding DNA: TGTGCCAGCAGTTCGAAAAGTTGGAGCGTGGAAGCTTTCTTT. Amino acids: CASSSKSWSVEAFF.

The chain combines TRBV4-3 with TRBJ2-1; tentative D call: TRBD2 (5 bases). Germline loops: CDR1 LGHNA, CDR2 YSLEER. This CDR3 region has 16 residues. Between the trimmed V and J ends, which lost 2 bases and 15 bases, there was a span of 26 bases. The DNA for the CDR3 is TGCGCCAGCAGCCAATTGGAGGAGTCGGGTTACGGCGGTCTGTTCTTC. Translated, it gives CASSQLEESGYGGLFF.

CDR3 in amino acids: CASTKDRGRTEAFF. In DNA form, the CDR3 reads TGTGCCAGCACTAAAGACAGGGGAAGGACTGAAGCTTTCTTT. The chain has TRBV4-2 and TRBJ1-1, with TRBD1 matching 8 bases. The CDR3 totals 14 residues. Unmatched junction bases numbered 9, after V lost 7 bases and J lost 5 bases. The germline V gene has CDR1 LGHNA and CDR2 YNFKEQ.

This clone turned up a few times. The chain combines TRBV19 with TRBJ2-2; 11 bases fit TRBD2. Per the germline V gene, CDR1 is LNHDA and CDR2 is SQIVND (reference sequence). V shed 6 bases and J 2 bases; nucleotides not matched to a gene: 17. The CDR3 totals 20 residues. CDR3 coding DNA: TGTGCCAGTAGCATTGAGAAACTAGCGGGAGCCCTTTTTAACACCGGGGAGCTGTTTTTT. It is translated as CASSIEKLAGALFNTGELFF.

This rearrangement joins TRBV28 to TRBJ2-2; 11 positions match TRBD2. The CDR3 runs to 14 residues. CDR1 is MDHEN and CDR2 is SYDVKM in the germline V gene. Trimming at V came to 7 bases and at J to 4 bases, leaving 2 bases not matched to a gene. The DNA for the CDR3 is TGTGCCAGCATTAGCGGGAGGGTCACCGGGGAGCTGTTTTTT. As protein: CASISGRVTGELFF.

The chain couples TRBV4-3 to TRBJ2-7, with no clear D. The CDR3 sequence is 14 residues long. The germline CDR1 and CDR2 sequences are LGHNA and YSLEER. The germline V and J ends were trimmed by 0 bases and 1 base, with 7 bases remaining between them. The CDR3 reads CASSQEPRSYEQYF. The CDR3 DNA reads as TGCGCCAGCAGCCAAGAACCCAGATCCTACGAGCAGTACTTC.

The chain employs TRBV25-1 and TRBJ1-6; D is perhaps TRBD1 (5 bases). V was shortened by 5 bases and J by 10 bases, with 12 bases between the two germline ends. CDR1 MGHDK and CDR2 SYGVNS come from the germline V gene. The CDR3 contains 13 residues. CDR3 protein: CASSQGSPSPLHF. In DNA, the CDR3 is TGTGCCAGCAGTCAGGGTTCCCCATCACCCCTCCACTTT.

The chain links TRBV7-8 to TRBJ2-7, with TRBD2 matching 7 bases. The V gene end was trimmed by 5 bases and the J gene end by 2 bases; junction bases not matched to a gene: 6. CDR3 size: 14 residues. CDR1 and CDR2 from the germline V gene are SGHVS and FQNEAQ. The CDR3 coding sequence is TGTGCCAGCAGCCCGCGGGGGTTCCCCTACGAGCAGTACTTC. It encodes CASSPRGFPYEQYF.

To note about this clone: Other DNA sequences within the sample encode an identical CDR3. The chain employs TRBV5-1 and TRBJ2-7; D uncertain. Trimming pared 0 bases from V and 4 bases from J, leaving 8 bases between. The CDR3 runs 13 residues. The germline gives CDR1 SGHRS, CDR2 YFSETQ. The DNA of the CDR3 is TGCGCCAGCAGCTTGGTTGGCAGTTACGAGCAGTACTTC. Its translation is CASSLVGSYEQYF.

The V call is TRBV7-3, the J call TRBJ2-5; 11 bases line up with TRBD1. Trimming cost V 5 bases and J 5 bases; bases outside gene matches: 10. Germline V gives CDR1 SGHTA, CDR2 FQGTGA. This CDR3 is built from 16 residues. The CDR3 nucleotides are TGTGCCAGCAGCAGCTGGACAGGGGGCATCGGTGAGACCCAGTACTTC. Translated, it gives CASSSWTGGIGETQYF.

V is TRBV7-2 and J is TRBJ1-3; D uncertain. V lost 5 bases, J lost 10 bases, and 12 bases lay in between. This CDR3 is built from 12 residues. Germline values: CDR1 SGHTA, CDR2 FQGNSA. The CDR3 spells CASSTTKQTIYF. In DNA, the CDR3 is TGTGCCAGCAGCACTACCAAGCAAACCATATATTTT.

The chain recombines TRBV2 with TRBJ2-1; 12 bases match TRBD2. Per the germline V gene, CDR1 is SNHLY and CDR2 is FYNNEI. The CDR3 has 14 amino acids. The J segment lost 9 bases and the V segment lost 8 bases, leaving 8 bases of the junction unmatched. CDR3 nucleotide sequence: TGTGCCAGCGGGAGGACTAGCGGGATAAGTGAGCAGTTCTTC. This translates into CASGRTSGISEQFF.

In the case of this clone: Other nucleotide sequences from this sample produce the same CDR3. The J gene is TRBJ2-7, the V gene TRBV11-2; perhaps TRBD2 as D (5 bases). Germline loops: CDR1 SGHAT, CDR2 FQNNGV. The CDR3 sequence is 14 residues long. The V end was cut by 1 base, the J end by 5 bases, with 12 bases between. The CDR3 bases are TGTGCCAGCAGCTTAGCCGGAGGTCGCGACGAGCAGTACTTC. Protein product: CASSLAGGRDEQYF.

V usage is TRBV5-1 and J usage is TRBJ1-1; D gene uncertain. CDR1 and CDR2 from the germline V gene are SGHRS and YFSETQ. The V and J ends lost 0 bases and 1 base respectively, with 13 bases between them. The CDR3 spans 16 residues. The chain's CDR3 is CASSLALLGANTEAFF. CDR3 nucleotide sequence: TGCGCCAGCAGCTTGGCCCTTCTGGGTGCGAACACTGAAGCTTTCTTT.

V gene TRBV27 combines with J gene TRBJ1-2; 11 bases match TRBD1. Germline V gene lookup returns CDR1 MNHEY and CDR2 SMNVEV (reference sequence). The trim removed 8 bases at V and 7 bases at J, leaving 12 bases unmatched. This CDR3 spans 15 amino acids. CDR3 sequence: CASRPSGTGGFGYTF. The DNA of the CDR3 is TGTGCCAGCCGTCCTTCCGGGACAGGGGGTTTTGGCTACACCTTC.

The J gene is TRBJ2-5, the V gene TRBV5-3, with D possibly matching TRBD1 (6 bases). TRBV5-3 carries the ORF label, with uncertain function. V was cut by 9 bases and J by 1 base, with 25 bases left in between. This CDR3 region has 17 residues. The CDR3 DNA sequence: TGTGCCAAGAACGTAGAGCGACAGGCGCCGGGCCAAGAGACCCAGTACTTC. This codes for CAKNVERQAPGQETQYF.